One and the same sample provided the 28 T cell receptor beta chains below, sequenced in a study of T-cell memory formation after mild COVID-19. One entry per CDR3 protein results from TCRdb running MiXCR on the 5' RACE reads. The data show 350,000 to 500,000 distinct CDR3 sequences, 23% seen once. Sequenced material: PBMCs or a T cell subset sorted from them (not recorded which). Receptors were obtained from an adult woman who had mild COVID-19 (a few samples of this study predate the infection). Cell type and time point are not known.

The chain employs TRBV12-3 or TRBV12-4 and TRBJ2-7; 10 bases fit TRBD2. V shed 6 bases, J shed 0 bases, and the junction held 5 bases outside the gene matches. The CDR3 has 15 amino acids. The CDR3 is CASRPGTSVSYEQYF. In nucleotides, the CDR3 is TGTGCCAGCAGACCCGGGACTAGCGTCTCCTACGAGCAGTACTTC.

The chain combines TRBV20-1 with TRBJ2-1, with TRBD2 matching over 8 bases. V dropped 6 bases and J dropped 8; count of bases not matched to a gene: 15. Germline CDR1 reads DFQATT; CDR2 reads SNEGSKA (reference sequence). The CDR3 has 15 residues. The CDR3 region has the DNA TGCAGTGCCACCGAATCCGGGGGGGCCGCCGATGAGCAGTTCTTC. Protein sequence: CSATESGGAADEQFF.

The J gene is TRBJ1-1, the V gene TRBV6-6, with D perhaps matching TRBD1 (5 bases). CDR3 length: 13 residues. Looked up from germline, CDR1 is MNHNY and CDR2 is SVGAGI (reference sequence). V lost 5 bases to trimming and J lost 6 bases, with 13 bases between them. This CDR3 reads CASSIPGDPEAFF. The CDR3 DNA reads as TGTGCCAGCAGTATACCGGGGGACCCTGAAGCTTTCTTT.

The chain joins TRBV4-1 to TRBJ2-1; D is ambiguous. Trimming took off 0 bases at V and 0 bases at J, with 12 bases between the two ends. The CDR3 is 17 residues long. Germline CDR1 and CDR2: MGHRA and YSYEKL. The CDR3 DNA follows: TGCGCCAGCAGCCAAGAGGCGCTCCCGAGCTCCTACAATGAGCAGTTCTTC. Translating gives CASSQEALPSSYNEQFF.

The chain is built from TRBV7-9 and TRBJ1-2; D is perhaps TRBD1 (5 bases). The length of the CDR3 is 14 residues. Deletions cut 1 base from V and 4 bases from J, with 10 bases between. From germline, CDR1 is SEHNR and CDR2 FQNEAQ (reference sequence). The CDR3 sequence: CASSLEQAGYGYTF. CDR3 bases: TGTGCCAGCAGCTTAGAACAGGCGGGCTATGGCTACACCTTC.

V is TRBV7-3 and J is TRBJ1-2; D gene uncertain. The CDR3 loop spans 13 amino acids. Looked up from germline, CDR1 is SGHTA and CDR2 is FQGTGA. V was trimmed by 0 bases and J by 2 bases, leaving 4 bases between them. The CDR3 is CASSLTKNYGYTF. The DNA of the CDR3 is TGTGCCAGCAGCTTAACTAAGAACTATGGCTACACCTTC.

This clonotype has ten or more counts. The chain carries TRBV7-9 and TRBJ2-7, with unresolved D. Germline CDR1 reads SEHNR; CDR2 reads FQNEAQ (reference sequence). The CDR3 consists of 11 residues. V was cut by 1 base and J by 5 bases, with 3 bases left in between. CDR3 coding DNA: TGTGCCAGCAGCTTAGGGGACGAGCAGTACTTC. It encodes CASSLGDEQYF.

This chain links TRBV4-1 with TRBJ2-4, with TRBD2 matching 12 bases. The CDR3 loop spans 17 amino acids. Per the germline V gene, CDR1 is MGHRA and CDR2 is YSYEKL. Germline trimming cut 2 bases from V and 11 bases from J; bases unmatched to any gene: 13. The CDR3 DNA reads TGCGCCAGCAGCCAATTCGCCCCCCTAGCGGGGGGGCTTGTTCAGTACTTC. Translation: CASSQFAPLAGGLVQYF.

This clonotype came up a few times. The chain joins TRBV11-2 to TRBJ1-3; D may be TRBD1 (6 bases). Germline CDR1 and CDR2: SGHAT and FQNNGV. Trimming pared 3 bases from V and 0 bases from J, leaving 21 bases between. This CDR3 has 19 amino acids. DNA of the CDR3: TGTGCCAGCAGCTTTGAGGCCCCCAGGGGTTCAATCTCTGGAAACACCATATATTTT. Translated, it gives CASSFEAPRGSISGNTIYF. Full variable domain (rest looked up from reference TRBV11-2 and TRBJ1-3): EAGVAQSPRYKIIEKRQSVAFWCNPISGHATLYWYQQILGQGPKLLIQFQNNGVVDDSQLPKDRFSAERLKGVDSTLKIQPAKLEDSAVYLCASSFEAPRGSISGNTIYFGEGSWLTVV.

Many counts were recorded for this clonotype. The chain links TRBV7-9 to TRBJ2-3; D call uncertain. The CDR3 runs 10 residues. Trimming stripped 4 bases from V and 6 bases from J, with 2 bases between. CDR1 is SEHNR, CDR2 FQNEAQ, per germline (reference sequence). In nucleotides, the CDR3 is TGTGCCAGCAGCTCCGATACGCAGTATTTT. Residues: CASSSDTQYF.

This clonotype came up a few times. The V and J genes are TRBV4-3 and TRBJ2-7; 7 positions agree with TRBD1. Germline V gene sequence: CDR1 LGHNA, CDR2 YSLEER. The V and J ends lost 2 bases and 2 bases, in that order; junction bases with no gene match: 6. The CDR3 runs to 15 residues. CDR3 sequence reads: CASSQHSGTAYEQYF. The CDR3 nucleotides read TGCGCCAGCAGCCAACATTCCGGGACAGCCTACGAGCAGTACTTC.

This clonotype was found a few times. The rearrangement links TRBV28 to TRBJ2-4, with TRBD2 matching over 12 bases. CDR1 MDHEN and CDR2 SYDVKM come from the germline V gene. There are 15 residues in the CDR3. The J segment lost 8 bases and the V segment lost 6 bases, leaving 8 bases of the junction unmatched. DNA for the CDR3: TGTGCCAGCAGCCCAGCCCTAGCGGGAGGGGACATTCAGTACTTC. It codes for CASSPALAGGDIQYF.

The rearrangement links TRBV5-1 to TRBJ1-4, with 7 nucleotides matching TRBD1. The CDR3 extends over 14 amino acids. The junction had 2 bases not matched to a gene; V was cut back by 0 bases and J by 6 bases. Per the germline V gene, CDR1 is SGHRS and CDR2 is YFSETQ. The CDR3 bases are TGCGCCAGCAGCTTGGTTACAGGGGATGAAAAACTGTTTTTT. It specifies CASSLVTGDEKLFF.

The chain joins TRBV24-1 to TRBJ2-1, with a tentative D call TRBD2 (6 bases). From germline, CDR1 is KGHDR and CDR2 SFDVKD. The CDR3 sequence is 12 residues long. V lost 9 bases, J lost 10 bases, and 15 bases lay in between. CDR3 region: CATAREFSEQFF. DNA for the CDR3: TGTGCCACCGCCCGGGAGTTTTCGGAGCAGTTCTTC.

This clonotype has just a few counts. The CDR3 loop reads CAWEQGLAGGEQFF. CDR3 sequence (DNA): TGTGCCTGGGAACAGGGACTAGCGGGAGGAGAGCAGTTCTTC. This chain uses TRBV30 with TRBJ2-1, with 15 bases that match TRBD2. Germline V lookup: CDR1 GTSNPN, CDR2 SVGIG (reference sequence). The V segment lost 5 bases and the J segment 10 bases; nucleotides outside the gene matches: 6. The CDR3 covers 14 residues.

This chain connects TRBV29-1 to TRBJ1-1; 7 nucleotides line up with TRBD1. The CDR3 spans 16 residues. From germline, CDR1 is SQVTM and CDR2 ANQGSEA. Trimming cost V 7 bases and J 5 bases; bases outside gene matches: 19. As DNA, the CDR3 is TGCAGCGCCTTAGGACAGGACCCCGGTTGGGGAACTGAAGCTTTCTTT. Its protein product is CSALGQDPGWGTEAFF.

The V call is TRBV24-1, the J call TRBJ2-5; 7 bases are a match to TRBD2. There are 14 residues in the CDR3. Losses at the gene ends were 12 bases for V and 5 bases for J; bases not matched to a gene: 14. Germline CDR1 reads KGHDR; CDR2 reads SFDVKD. The CDR3 spells CALAKRDPGETQYF. DNA of the CDR3: TGTGCCCTCGCTAAGCGGGACCCCGGGGAGACCCAGTACTTC.

Many counts were recorded for this clonotype. The chain links TRBV24-1 to TRBJ2-2; the match to TRBD2 covers 10 bases. V trimming: 2 bases; J trimming: 4 bases; junction bases outside the gene matches: 3. The CDR3 runs 16 residues. Germline V CDR1 and CDR2: KGHDR, SFDVKD. The CDR3 DNA reads TGTGCCACCAGTGATTCTCGACTAGCGGGCACCGGGGAGCTGTTTTTT. It translates to CATSDSRLAGTGELFF.

In this sample, this clonotype turned up many times. The genes are TRBV9 and TRBJ2-7, with D perhaps given as TRBD1 or TRBD2 (5 bases each). V was shortened by 4 bases and J by 2 bases, with 13 bases between the two germline ends. This CDR3 contains 14 residues. The V gene's germline CDR1 is SGDLS and CDR2 YYNGEE. The CDR3 region is CASSPGTAPYEQYF. For the CDR3, the DNA is TGTGCCAGCAGCCCCGGGACCGCACCCTACGAGCAGTACTTC.

The chain uses TRBV7-2 and TRBJ1-5, with a weak D call TRBD1 (5 bases). Germline loops: CDR1 SGHTA, CDR2 FQGNSA. The CDR3 loop spans 14 amino acids. The ends were cut back, 5 bases at V and 3 bases at J, with 11 bases in the middle. The DNA of the CDR3 is TGTGCCAGCAGCACTGACAGCTACAATCAGCCCCAGCATTTT. This codes for CASSTDSYNQPQHF.

The V gene is TRBV29-1, the J gene TRBJ2-7, with D possibly being TRBD1 (5 bases). This CDR3 comprises 9 residues. The germline V gene has CDR1 SQVTM and CDR2 ANQGSEA. V gave up 6 bases and J gave up 6 bases, with 6 bases separating them. The CDR3 protein is CSVTGEQYF. The CDR3 nucleotides are TGCAGCGTAACAGGCGAGCAGTACTTC.

This clonotype has only a few counts. The chain links TRBV5-1 to TRBJ2-5; D is ambiguous. The CDR3 is 15 residues long. The germline V gene has CDR1 SGHRS and CDR2 YFSETQ. The V end lost 0 bases, the J end lost 1 base, and 10 bases lay between the germline ends. CDR3 DNA sequence: TGCGCCAGCAGCTTGGCCCGGCCCCTCCAAGAGACCCAGTACTTC. The encoded protein is CASSLARPLQETQYF.

The V call is TRBV2, the J call TRBJ1-3; D uncertain. The germline CDR1 and CDR2 sequences are SNHLY and FYNNEI. The CDR3 covers 15 residues. Trimming took 3 bases from V and 0 from J, leaving 9 bases between them. For the CDR3, the DNA is TGTGCCAGCAGTGACGGAGGATCCTCTGGAAACACCATATATTTT. Translating it yields CASSDGGSSGNTIYF.

The chain is built from TRBV5-1 and TRBJ2-2; D possibly corresponds to TRBD2 (6 bases). The germline CDR1 and CDR2 sequences are SGHRS and YFSETQ. The CDR3 spans 13 residues. V was cut by 7 bases and J by 3 bases, with 10 bases left in between. The CDR3 protein is CASCPGDTGELFF. CDR3 in DNA: TGCGCCAGCTGTCCGGGGGACACCGGGGAGCTGTTTTTT. The entire variable domain, with the rest obtained from reference TRBV5-1 and TRBJ2-2, is as follows: KAGVTQTPRYLIKTRGQQVTLSCSPISGHRSVSWYQQTPGQGLQFLFEYFSETQRNKGNFPGRFSGRQFSNSRSEMNVSTLELGDSALYLCASCPGDTGELFFGEGSRLTVL.

This clonotype was observed a handful of times. The V call is TRBV7-2, the J call TRBJ2-1, with TRBD1 identical over 7 bases. The CDR3 has 17 amino acids. J gave up 1 base and V 4 bases, and 10 bases lay outside the gene matches. Germline loops: CDR1 SGHTA, CDR2 FQGNSA. The CDR3, as DNA: TGTGCCAGCAGCTCAAGGACAGGAAGTGCTTCCTACAATGAGCAGTTCTTC. Translation: CASSSRTGSASYNEQFF. Full variable domain (rest looked up from reference TRBV7-2 and TRBJ2-1): GAGVSQSPSNKVTEKGKDVELRCDPISGHTALYWYRQSLGQGLEFLIYFQGNSAPDKSGLPSDRFSAERTGGSVSTLTIQRTQQEDSAVYLCASSSRTGSASYNEQFFGPGTRLTVL.

CDR3 in amino acids: CASSQDGPGVGNIQYF. The CDR3 DNA is TGTGCCAGCAGCCAAGATGGGCCAGGGGTGGGGAACATTCAGTACTTC. The chain joins TRBV4-2 to TRBJ2-4; D may be TRBD1 (6 bases). This CDR3 contains 16 residues. Trimming removed 0 bases from V and 7 bases from J, with 16 bases in between. CDR1 LGHNA and CDR2 YNFKEQ come from the germline V gene.

V and J are TRBV20-1 and TRBJ2-1; 13 bases agree with TRBD2. Trimming at V came to 5 bases and at J to 9 bases, leaving 10 bases not matched to a gene. Germline V lookup: CDR1 DFQATT, CDR2 SNEGSKA (reference sequence). The CDR3 loop spans 15 amino acids. The CDR3 nucleotides are TGCAGTGCTGTGGGGACTAGCGGGGTTACCGGTGAGCAGTTCTTC. Translating gives CSAVGTSGVTGEQFF.

The CDR3 DNA is TGTGCCACCAGTGATCCCTGGACTAGCGGGCAAGAGACCCAGTACTTC. The encoded protein is CATSDPWTSGQETQYF. This sequence joins TRBV24-1 and TRBJ2-5; 11 bases map to TRBD2. The CDR3 has 16 residues. After removal of 3 bases from V and 2 bases from J, the junction contained 4 bases not matched to a gene. Germline-derived CDR1 and CDR2 are KGHDR and SFDVKD.